The following is a TCR beta chain sequence with its context. Antigen specificity is unknown. This sample stems from a study of shared clonotypes between healthy human individuals. Whole-study results and caveats: In having few donors, the study represented limited genetic and exposure-history diversity. Clonotypes not shared had lower generation probabilities than those common to all four donors.

For each subset, genomic DNA was distributed in equal portions over several immunoSEQ plates. The sorted-subset replicate PCRs were given about 200 ng DNA, which is 27,000 or so T cell genomes. Measured with immunoSEQ multiplex PCR; TCRdb has only the in-frame clones, and not every one. The data contain 600,000 to 750,000 clones, roughly 88% of them seen just once; the ten biggest clones take up about 33%. CDR3 length: 14 amino acids. Germline assignment: CDR1 MNHEY and CDR2 SMNVEV (reference sequence). V shed 3 bases and J shed 3 bases, with 10 bases lying between them. Sequencing used memory CD8+ T cells from PBMCs. The subset was: CD45RO+ cells pooled with CCR7-negative TemRA cells. The rearrangement links TRBV27 to TRBJ2-3; TRBD2 is a possible D gene (6 bases). This receptor was obtained from a man younger than 30 in good health. Some clones in this sample may be carry-over from other donors' samples. CDR3 in amino acids: CASSFLGGTDTQYF. As DNA, the CDR3 is TGTGCCAGCAGTTTTCTAGGAGGGACAGATACGCAGTATTTT.